This T cell receptor (beta chain) was sequenced for a study of OX40 agonist ivuxolimab in advanced cancers. The overall study: The study gave patients intravenous ivuxolimab at 0.01 to 10 mg/kg every 2 weeks. Notes on the study in general: At doses 0.1 to 3.0 mg/kg, CD4+ and CD8+ clones expanded. Patients with a partial response at 0.1-3.0 mg/kg had among the lowest clonal expansion.

As regards this clone: The antigen remains unidentified.

CDR3 length: 14 residues. V lost 1 base and J 5 bases, leaving 9 bases between the germline ends. Germline V gives CDR1 MGHRA, CDR2 YSYEKL. Profiling relied on immunoSEQ multiplex PCR, and the TCRdb table lists in-frame clones only, not all of them. The profile shows tens of thousands of clones, over 80% of them singletons. V is TRBV4-1 and J is TRBJ2-1; D gene uncertain. Sequenced material: CD4+ or CD8+ T cells sorted from blood, taken in a trial of the OX40 agonist ivuxolimab. This TCR derives from an adult with an advanced solid tumor such as melanoma, head and neck, liver or kidney cancer. The CDR3 nucleotides are TGCGCCAGCAGCCAAGTTGGAGACCACAATGAGCAGTTCTTC. The encoded protein is CASSQVGDHNEQFF.